The clone carrying this T cell receptor beta chain was seen repeatedly, ten times or more. Antigen: not known. TCR beta CDR3 regions were amplified from RNA. The HTBI primer set served for first-round RT-PCR of the TCR CDR3. Using its own MiXCR run on the multiplex PCR reads, TCRdb lists one record per CDR3 protein. The sample carries about 770,000 distinct CDR3 sequences, around a sixth recorded once. A patient was excluded if there was uncontrolled infection, other autoimmune disease, pregnancy or lactation. Clinical symptoms, serum thyroxine and TRAb, thyroid ultrasound and orbital computed tomography together formed the diagnostic basis. Sample collection date corresponds to first hyperthyroidism diagnosis, prior to any ophthalmopathy symptoms. These data come from a study of T cells in Graves' hyperthyroidism and ophthalmopathy. Broader study findings: The model foresaw ophthalmopathy a median around 6.8 months prior to onset.

The CDR3 spans 14 residues. Germline V gene lookup returns CDR1 SGHRS and CDR2 YFSETQ. Trimming took off 0 bases at V and 5 bases at J, with 8 bases between the two ends. Sequencing used blood. The chain employs TRBV5-1 and TRBJ1-4; D not resolved. This sequence was found in a woman between 50 and 59 years old with Graves' hyperthyroidism that later progressed to Graves' ophthalmopathy. In DNA form, the CDR3 reads TGCGCCAGCAGCTTGGAAGGGAGAAATGAAAAACTGTTTTTT. This encodes CASSLEGRNEKLFF.